This TCR beta chain was identified in a study of blood T cell repertoires in COVID-19. Whole-study context: Researchers got acute and convalescent COVID-19 samples from the United States, Italy and Spain.

Authors' analysis steps: Reference gene primer amplification in the assay estimated nucleated cell counts. Data came from immunoSEQ multiplex PCR; TCRdb stores just in-frame clones and leaves some out. D and trimming come from the DNA, and the V and J calls and clone size come from that table. The sample contains about 480,000 clones, over 75% of which appear only once. Participants spanned ages about 18 to 90 years and resided in some 22 US areas. Recovered status applied to Cohort 3 donors who had two consecutive negative PCRs. It also applied to those with clearance or with symptom resolution. This clone has just one count. CDR1 is MNHEY, CDR2 SVGEGT, per germline. CDR3 length: 15 amino acids. The V gene lost 0 bases and the J gene lost 6 bases, with 15 bases spanning the gap.

Source material: PBMCs or T cells enriched from blood (not recorded which). The chain recombines TRBV6-2 or TRBV6-3 with TRBJ2-7; maybe TRBD1 (8 bases). The TCR comes from a woman aged 40-49 years who had recovered from COVID-19. The CDR3 protein is CASSYSLNRGGEQYF. For the CDR3, the DNA is TGTGCCAGCAGTTACTCGTTAAACAGGGGGGGCGAGCAGTACTTC.